One and the same sample provided the 31 T cell receptor beta chains below, sequenced in a study of read filtering for tumor transcriptome and immune sequencing (dated by TCRdb to 2018 to 2020). These reads were obtained on an Illumina HiSeq 4000. TCR libraries were built from about 400 ng RNA with the Immunoverse kit, using molecular barcoded adaptors covering alpha/delta and beta/gamma chains. TCRdb redid the processing of the public reads, applying fastp at Q25 and MiXCR, and retained in-frame beta chains. All rows with the same CDR3 protein become a single entry with the most common DNA and genes. The sample has approximately 50,000 distinct CDR3 sequences on record, 20% to 25% of them singletons. 17% of the sample goes to the ten largest clones. Sample: a population of CD138-negative cells sorted from bone marrow. Sample cell subset or site, as interpreted from the label and publication: bone marrow mononuclear cells depleted of CD138+ plasma/myeloma cells by negative magnetic selection. These receptor sequences come from a donor aged 40 or older with multiple myeloma.

Many counts were recorded for this clonotype. This chain joins TRBV7-2 and TRBJ2-1; TRBD1 aligns across 8 bases. V was pared by 6 bases and J by 8 bases, with 9 bases of the junction left unmatched. From germline, CDR1 is SGHTA and CDR2 FQGNSA. The CDR3 spans 14 residues. The CDR3 DNA reads as TGTGCCAGCAGGACCAGGGGGCCGATTGATGAGCAGTTCTTC. This gives the protein CASRTRGPIDEQFF.

The chain uses TRBV20-1 and TRBJ1-2; 8 bases line up with TRBD1. The germline V gene encodes CDR1 DFQATT and CDR2 SNEGSKA (reference sequence). Germline trimming cut 3 bases from V and 0 bases from J; bases unmatched to any gene: 3. The CDR3 extends over 14 amino acids. The CDR3 loop is CSARGDRTNYGYTF. In DNA, the CDR3 is TGCAGTGCTAGGGGGGACAGGACTAACTATGGCTACACCTTC.

This clonotype has only a few counts. The chain uses TRBV30 and TRBJ1-1; 10 nucleotides match TRBD1. Germline V gene lookup returns CDR1 GTSNPN and CDR2 SVGIG (reference sequence). V shed 6 bases, J shed 4 bases, and the junction held 11 bases outside the gene matches. This CDR3 is 15 amino acids long. The CDR3 loop is CACIKRDRGSTEAFF. As DNA, the CDR3 is TGTGCCTGCATTAAACGGGACAGGGGAAGCACTGAAGCTTTCTTT.

This clonotype has ten or more counts. The chain couples TRBV11-2 to TRBJ2-7; possibly TRBD2 for D (6 bases). Germline lookup yields CDR1 SGHAT and CDR2 FQNNGV. V dropped 6 bases and J dropped 3 bases, with 18 bases sitting between them. There are 15 residues in the CDR3. CDR3 in DNA: TGTGCCAGCAGAAGCAGTCGGGGGTCCGGCTACGAGCAGTACTTC. This sequence encodes CASRSSRGSGYEQYF.

Points on this clonotype: One end of the junction does not line up with germline, which may come from a read error. The genes are TRBV29-1 and TRBJ1-2, with D perhaps TRBD1 (6 bases). The CDR3 covers 13 residues. From germline, CDR1 is SQVTM and CDR2 ANQGSEA. This CDR3 reads CSVEGGTSYGFTF. CDR3 DNA sequence: TGCAGCGTTGAAGGAGGGACATCCTATGGCTTCACCTTC.

This clonotype has at least ten counts. The chain combines TRBV30 with TRBJ2-6; D is uncertain. The CDR3 is 14 residues long. The germline CDR1 and CDR2 sequences are GTSNPN and SVGIG (reference sequence). V dropped 3 bases and J dropped 1 base, with 7 bases sitting between them. The DNA for the CDR3 is TGTGCCTGGAGCGATAGGTCTGGGGCCAACGTCCTGACTTTC. Protein sequence: CAWSDRSGANVLTF. The full variable domain, its missing parts supplied by reference TRBV30 and TRBJ2-6, is SQTIHQWPATLVQPVGSPLSLECTVEGTSNPNLYWYRQAAGRGLQLLFYSVGIGQISSEVPQNLSASRPQDRQFILSSKKLLLSDSGFYLCAWSDRSGANVLTFGAGSRLTVL.

In its sample, this clonotype was seen a few times. The chain joins TRBV5-1 to TRBJ1-4; D perhaps matches TRBD1 (6 bases). Germline assignment: CDR1 SGHRS and CDR2 YFSETQ. V lost 0 bases and J lost 8, with 17 bases in between. CDR3 length: 16 amino acids. CDR3 nucleotides: TGCGCCAGCAGCTTGGGAGGGACAACCGGGGAAGAAAAACTGTTTTTT. It yields the protein CASSLGGTTGEEKLFF.

Of note for this clonotype: A read error may explain this, as a much larger clone is one base away. The chain employs TRBV7-8 and TRBJ1-5, with D perhaps TRBD1 (5 bases). The CDR3 sequence is 21 residues long. Germline V gene data show CDR1 as SGHVS and CDR2 as FQNEAQ. The CDR3 spells CASSLHSRAHRRRDSNQLQHF. The DNA of the CDR3 is TGTGCCAGCAGCTTACACTCCCGGGCCCACAGGAGAAGAGATAGCAATCAGCTCCAGCATTTT.

This clonotype was observed at least ten times. V and J are TRBV13 and TRBJ2-3, with 13 bases that match TRBD2. The CDR3 loop spans 17 amino acids. V was clipped by 4 bases and J by 3 bases; unmatched bases: 7. CDR1 and CDR2 from the germline V gene are PRHDT and FYEKMQ (reference sequence). The CDR3 is CASSSEGTSGVTDTQYF. The CDR3 coding sequence is TGTGCCAGCAGCTCGGAAGGGACTAGCGGGGTAACAGATACGCAGTATTTT.

V is TRBV7-9 and J is TRBJ2-5; 10 positions agree with TRBD2. V shed 1 base and J 5 bases; nucleotides not matched to a gene: 19. The CDR3 contains 20 residues. Germline-derived CDR1 and CDR2 are SEHNR and FQNEAQ (reference sequence). CDR3 sequence: CASSLGMLGTSDKSPETQYF. The CDR3 region has the DNA TGTGCCAGCAGCTTAGGGATGTTGGGGACTAGCGATAAGAGCCCGGAGACCCAGTACTTC. The complete variable domain, with remaining parts taken from reference TRBV7-9 and TRBJ2-5, reads DTGVSQNPRHKITKRGQNVTFRCDPISEHNRLYWYRQTLGQGPEFLTYFQNEAQLEKSRLLSDRFSAERPKGSFSTLEIQRTEQGDSAMYLCASSLGMLGTSDKSPETQYFGPGTRLLVL.

This clonotype has a count of ten or more. The V and J genes are TRBV5-4 and TRBJ2-6, with D tentatively TRBD1 or TRBD2 (6 bases each). CDR1 is SGHNT, CDR2 YYREEE, per germline (reference sequence). V shed 4 bases and J shed 3 bases, with 11 bases lying between them. CDR3 size: 15 residues. DNA for the CDR3: TGTGCCAGCAGCCACGGGGGCGATGGGGCCAACGTCCTGACTTTC. Protein product: CASSHGGDGANVLTF.

This clonotype has a count of ten or more. V usage is TRBV7-9 and J usage is TRBJ1-6, with D uncertain. Looked up from germline, CDR1 is SEHNR and CDR2 is FQNEAQ (reference sequence). This CDR3 contains 12 residues. V shed 6 bases and J shed 5 bases, with 5 bases lying between them. The CDR3 reads CASSLDNSPLHF. CDR3 nucleotides: TGTGCCAGCAGTCTGGATAATTCACCCCTCCACTTT.

On this clonotype: This could be a read error, since a much larger clone is one nucleotide away. It is likely a read error, because the conserved phenylalanine at the end of the CDR3 is missing. J is TRBJ2-3 and V is TRBV12-3 or TRBV12-4; TRBD1 matches at 8 bases. The CDR3 totals 16 residues. V was clipped by 0 bases and J by 0 bases; unmatched bases: 2. CDR3 nucleotide sequence: TGTGCCAGCAGTTTAGCTACAGGGGGTAGCACAGATACGCAGTATCTT. This codes for CASSLATGGSTDTQYL.

The chain combines TRBV28 with TRBJ1-1; 8 bases align to TRBD1. The CDR3 spans 16 residues. V shed 5 bases and J 3 bases; nucleotides not matched to a gene: 11. Germline loops: CDR1 MDHEN, CDR2 SYDVKM. For the CDR3, the DNA is TGTGCCAGCAGTGCCGGGACAGGCGGCCCTGACACTGAAGCTTTCTTT. It is translated as CASSAGTGGPDTEAFF.

In this sample, this clonotype turned up many times. This chain links TRBV10-3 with TRBJ2-3; a weak D match, TRBD1 (5 bases). Trimming removed 5 bases from V and 1 base from J, with 19 bases in between. Germline values: CDR1 ENHRY, CDR2 SYGVKD. This CDR3 comprises 17 residues. The CDR3 bases are TGTGCCATCAGTACTTTGCTTCAGGGCTTTGGCACAGATACGCAGTATTTT. Translated, it gives CAISTLLQGFGTDTQYF.

This clonotype has a handful of counts. This chain connects TRBV12-3 or TRBV12-4 to TRBJ2-5; D not resolved. V was cut by 1 base and J by 4 bases, with 13 bases left in between. The CDR3 covers 15 residues. The CDR3 DNA sequence: TGTGCCAGCAGTTTAGGGCAACCCGGTCGAGAGACCCAGTACTTC. It specifies CASSLGQPGRETQYF.

This clonotype has at least ten counts. The chain links TRBV20-1 to TRBJ2-3, with 8 bases fitting TRBD1. The CDR3 is made up of 14 amino acids. After removal of 7 bases from V and 1 base from J, the junction contained 7 bases not matched to a gene. The germline V gene encodes CDR1 DFQATT and CDR2 SNEGSKA (reference sequence). The CDR3 is CSVPQGVGTDTQYF. The CDR3 nucleotides are TGCAGTGTTCCACAGGGGGTCGGCACAGATACGCAGTATTTT.

Turning to this clonotype: At one end, the junction sequence differs from germline, possibly due to a read error. J is TRBJ2-1 and V is TRBV5-5, with TRBD2 matching 7 bases. The CDR3 spans 16 residues. CDR1 is SGHKS, CDR2 YYEKEE, per germline (reference sequence). CDR3: CASSFMLSSGYNEQIF. For the CDR3, the DNA is TGTGCTAGCAGCTTTATGTTGTCTAGCGGATACAATGAGCAGATCTTC.

This clonotype was recorded a few times. The genes are TRBV19 and TRBJ2-7; maybe TRBD2 (6 bases). In germline, CDR1 is LNHDA, CDR2 SQIVND (reference sequence). Trimming stripped 1 base from V and 0 bases from J, with 13 bases between. This CDR3 comprises 16 residues. The CDR3 nucleotides read TGTGCCAGTAGTATAGGCCCCGGCGGGGACTCCTACGAGCAGTACTTC. This gives the protein CASSIGPGGDSYEQYF.

Note on this clonotype: One base away lies a much larger clone, so this may be a sequencing read error. The rearrangement links TRBV2 to TRBJ2-5; D remains unclear. Germline loops: CDR1 SNHLY, CDR2 FYNNEI. The CDR3 is 13 amino acids. Trimming took 8 bases from V and 3 from J, leaving 13 bases between them. The CDR3 loop reads CASGWVAEETQYF. CDR3 DNA: TGTGCCAGCGGGTGGGTGGCGGAAGAGACCCAGTACTTC. The full variable domain, completed using reference TRBV2 and TRBJ2-5, is EPEVTQTPSHQVTQMGQEVILRCVPISNHLYFYWYRQILGQKVEFLVSFYNNEISEKSEIFDDQFSVERPDGSNFTLKIRSTKLEDSAMYFCASGWVAEETQYFGPGTRLLVL.

This clonotype showed up just a few times. V and J are TRBV5-1 and TRBJ1-3; 9 bases are shared with TRBD1. CDR3 length: 17 amino acids. Germline CDR1 SGHRS, CDR2 YFSETQ. V was clipped by 0 bases and J by 3 bases; unmatched bases: 7. The CDR3 DNA reads as TGCGCCAGCAGCTTGGAAGGACAGGGGTACGGTGGAAACACCATATATTTT. It specifies CASSLEGQGYGGNTIYF. Combining the CDR3 with reference TRBV5-1 and TRBJ1-3 gives the whole variable domain KAGVTQTPRYLIKTRGQQVTLSCSPISGHRSVSWYQQTPGQGLQFLFEYFSETQRNKGNFPGRFSGRQFSNSRSEMNVSTLELGDSALYLCASSLEGQGYGGNTIYFGEGSWLTVV.

This clonotype was observed at least ten times. The chain couples TRBV20-1 to TRBJ2-1, with 7 positions matching TRBD1. Trimming at V came to 6 bases and at J to 10 bases, leaving 18 bases not matched to a gene. The CDR3 runs to 15 residues. The germline CDR1 and CDR2 sequences are DFQATT and SNEGSKA (reference sequence). CDR3 bases: TGCAGTGCCTTTGACAGGGTTCAAGTTTTGAGAGAGCAGTTCTTC. Protein product: CSAFDRVQVLREQFF.

This clonotype was counted at least ten times. The genes are TRBV18 and TRBJ2-5; TRBD2 agrees at 7 bases. CDR1 is KGHSH, CDR2 LQKENI, per germline. Trimming cost V 5 bases and J 5 bases; bases outside gene matches: 5. This CDR3 has 13 amino acids. This CDR3 reads CASSSQGGETQYF. The CDR3 nucleotides read TGTGCCAGCTCATCTCAGGGAGGGGAGACCCAGTACTTC.

The V call is TRBV10-3, the J call TRBJ2-2; D is perhaps TRBD1 (6 bases). Looked up from germline, CDR1 is ENHRY and CDR2 is SYGVKD. Trimming stripped 0 bases from V and 9 bases from J, with 23 bases between. The CDR3 loop spans 18 amino acids. The CDR3 DNA follows: TGTGCCATCAGTGAGTCTTCCTCGGGACAAACCTTCCGGCGGGAGCTGTTTTTT. Protein product: CAISESSSGQTFRRELFF.

The sample holds many counts of this clonotype. The chain is built from TRBV27 and TRBJ2-1; no firm D call. V shed 8 bases and J shed 3 bases, with 14 bases lying between them. Germline-derived CDR1 and CDR2 are MNHEY and SMNVEV (reference sequence). This CDR3 has 14 residues. CDR3 bases: TGTGCCAGCGGTCAGGAGATGAACTACAATGAGCAGTTCTTC. Translated, it gives CASGQEMNYNEQFF.

A remark on this clonotype: One end of the junction does not line up with germline, which may come from a read error. Here the CDR3 reads CASSFEVLGGNRPQHF. The CDR3 DNA reads TGTGCCAGCAGCTTTGAAGTCCTCGGTGGCAATCGGCCCCAGCATTTT. The chain employs TRBV5-6 and TRBJ1-5; D is uncertain. This CDR3 has 16 amino acids. CDR1 and CDR2 (germline): SGHDT, YYEEEE.

V gene TRBV12-3 or TRBV12-4 combines with J gene TRBJ1-1, with TRBD1 as a possible D gene (5 bases). V lost 5 bases, J lost 1 base, and 11 bases lay in between. The CDR3 runs 14 residues. The CDR3 nucleotides read TGTGCCAGCAGTATCGGGGGGAAGAACACTGAAGCTTTCTTT. Amino acids: CASSIGGKNTEAFF.

Worth noting for this clonotype: This likely traces to a read error, being one base from a far larger clone. This chain connects TRBV10-3 to TRBJ1-1; D is unresolved. The V and J ends lost 3 bases and 3 bases respectively, with 11 bases between them. Germline CDR1 is ENHRY and CDR2 is SYGVKD. The CDR3 runs to 14 residues. CDR3 DNA sequence: TGTGCCATCAGTGAAAAGGTGAGGGACACTGAAGCTTTCTTT. It yields the protein CAISEKVRDTEAFF.

This clonotype was seen at least ten times. The chain couples TRBV24-1 to TRBJ1-4; D call uncertain. V lost 7 bases and J lost 3, with 5 bases in between. Per germline, CDR1 KGHDR and CDR2 SFDVKD. The CDR3 runs 12 residues. CDR3 sequence (DNA): TGTGCCACCAGGGGGTCTAATGAAAAACTGTTTTTT. Translating it yields CATRGSNEKLFF.

This chain joins TRBV4-2 and TRBJ2-7, with a possible D match to TRBD1 (6 bases). Germline V gives CDR1 LGHNA, CDR2 YNFKEQ. The V and J ends lost 3 bases and 7 bases respectively, with 16 bases between them. The CDR3 sequence is 14 residues long. Here the CDR3 reads CASSQETGSGEQYF. The CDR3 DNA reads TGTGCCAGCAGCCAGGAGACAGGCTCGGGTGAGCAGTACTTC.

Comment on this clonotype: This clone may be a read error of a much larger clone one base away. This chain uses TRBV5-1 with TRBJ2-2, with D possibly being TRBD1 or TRBD2 (5 bases each). Per the germline V gene, CDR1 is SGHRS and CDR2 is YFSETQ. The CDR3 length is 14 residues. In DNA form, the CDR3 reads TGCGCCAGCAGGAGTTGGGGGAACACCGGGGAGCCGTTTTTT. Amino acid sequence: CASRSWGNTGEPFF.